Below, 32 T cell receptor beta chains from the same sample are listed, as sequenced in a study of OX40 agonist ivuxolimab in advanced cancers. Data came from immunoSEQ multiplex PCR; TCRdb stores just in-frame clones and leaves some out. In the table there are 70,000 to 95,000 clones, 85% to 95% of which are singletons. The input for sequencing was CD4+ or CD8+ T cells sorted from blood, taken in a trial of the OX40 agonist ivuxolimab. The origin of the receptors is an adult with an advanced solid tumor such as melanoma, head and neck, liver or kidney cancer.

The CDR3 DNA reads as TGTGCCAGTAGTATGCACTACCGGGACAGAAACGCTTTCTTT. Translation gives CASSMHYRDRNAFF. The chain joins TRBV19 to TRBJ1-1; TRBD1 aligns across 7 bases. Losses at the gene ends were 3 bases for V and 11 bases for J; bases not matched to a gene: 12. There are 14 residues in the CDR3. Germline V gene lookup returns CDR1 LNHDA and CDR2 SQIVND (reference sequence).

This clone was counted once. This chain uses TRBV15 with TRBJ2-5; TRBD2 is a possible D gene (6 bases). The CDR3 length is 15 residues. The germline CDR1 and CDR2 sequences are LNHNV and YYDKDF (reference sequence). V was pared by 8 bases and J by 4 bases, with 20 bases between. CDR3 nucleotide sequence: TGTGCCACCGCCCCTCGTTCGGGGCGGGGAGAGACCCAGTACTTC. It codes for CATAPRSGRGETQYF.

This chain joins TRBV29-1 and TRBJ2-2; unclear D gene. Germline values: CDR1 SQVTM, CDR2 ANQGSEA. V was clipped by 3 bases and J by 4 bases, with 9 bases between them. The CDR3 has 13 residues. This CDR3 is CSVDLGFTGELFF. CDR3 bases: TGCAGCGTTGATTTGGGATTCACCGGGGAGCTGTTTTTT.

The rearrangement links TRBV6-5 to TRBJ2-5; a weak D match, TRBD2 (6 bases). V was clipped by 2 bases and J by 1 base, with 11 bases between them. This CDR3 comprises 15 residues. Germline CDR1 MNHEY, CDR2 SVGAGI. CDR3: CASSYGGGFQETQYF. In DNA, the CDR3 is TGTGCCAGCAGTTACGGGGGAGGATTCCAAGAGACCCAGTACTTC.

The V and J genes are TRBV10-1 and TRBJ2-7, with D maybe TRBD1 (5 bases). The V gene's germline CDR1 is WNHNN and CDR2 SYGVQD (reference sequence). V lost 8 bases and J lost 3, with 14 bases in between. The CDR3 length is 13 residues. The chain's CDR3 is CASSSRGGYEQYF. The CDR3 region has the DNA TGCGCCAGCTCCTCAAGGGGCGGCTACGAGCAGTACTTC.

The rearrangement uses TRBV27 and TRBJ2-7, with TRBD1 as a possible D gene (6 bases). This CDR3 is 13 amino acids long. CDR1 is MNHEY and CDR2 is SMNVEV in the germline V gene (reference sequence). The V end was cut by 6 bases, the J end by 4 bases, with 13 bases between. CDR3: CASSPGQLYEQYF. The CDR3 region has the DNA TGTGCCAGCAGCCCGGGACAACTGTACGAGCAGTACTTC.

The rearrangement uses TRBV15 and TRBJ2-5; D unresolved. Germline values: CDR1 LNHNV, CDR2 YYDKDF (reference sequence). Trimming took 0 bases from V and 6 from J, leaving 5 bases between them. CDR3 length: 12 residues. CDR3 DNA sequence: TGTGCCACCAGCAGAGATGATCAGACCCAGTACTTC. The encoded protein is CATSRDDQTQYF.

The chain couples TRBV9 to TRBJ2-7; 7 positions match TRBD1. Trimming cost V 4 bases and J 6 bases; bases outside gene matches: 10. In germline, CDR1 is SGDLS, CDR2 YYNGEE. The CDR3 spans 14 residues. The chain's CDR3 is CASSPRTGWSEQYF. CDR3 bases: TGTGCCAGCAGCCCCCGGACAGGATGGAGCGAGCAGTACTTC. The full variable domain, its missing parts supplied by reference TRBV9 and TRBJ2-7, is DSGVTQTPKHLITATGQRVTLRCSPRSGDLSVYWYQQSLDQGLQFLIQYYNGEERAKGNILERFSAQQFPDLHSELNLSSLELGDSALYFCASSPRTGWSEQYFGPGTRLTVT.

CDR3 region: CASSAIFRDNYGYTF. The CDR3 DNA reads TGTGCCAGCAGTGCCATATTCAGGGATAACTATGGCTACACCTTC. The chain joins TRBV6-1 to TRBJ1-2; D is perhaps TRBD1 (5 bases). The germline CDR1 and CDR2 sequences are MNHNS and SASEGT. The V end was cut by 4 bases, the J end by 1 base, with 13 bases between. The length of the CDR3 is 15 residues.

The chain combines TRBV15 with TRBJ2-2; D is ambiguous. V was clipped by 0 bases and J by 2 bases, with 10 bases between them. The CDR3 length is 16 residues. CDR1 and CDR2 (germline): LNHNV, YYDKDF (reference sequence). CDR3 loop: CATSREGRVNTGELFF. CDR3 bases: TGTGCCACCAGCAGAGAAGGACGGGTTAACACCGGGGAGCTGTTTTTT.

This clone was observed a few times. The V gene is TRBV6-1, the J gene TRBJ1-1; D possibly corresponds to TRBD1 (6 bases). Trimming shortened V by 3 bases and J by 5 bases, and 13 bases separated the two germline ends. CDR3 length equals 14 residues. Germline V gene sequence: CDR1 MNHNS, CDR2 SASEGT. CDR3 nucleotide sequence: TGTGCCAGCAGTGACTCAGGGGAAAATACTGAAGCTTTCTTT. Residues: CASSDSGENTEAFF.

The chain is built from TRBV9 and TRBJ2-2, with 10 bases matching TRBD1. This CDR3 contains 15 residues. In germline, CDR1 is SGDLS, CDR2 YYNGEE. V lost 0 bases to trimming and J lost 6 bases; unmatched junction nucleotides: 2. CDR3 sequence (DNA): TGTGCCAGCAGCGTAGGTGACAGGGGGCCCGGGGAGCTGTTTTTT. It encodes CASSVGDRGPGELFF.

This chain connects TRBV27 to TRBJ1-1, with D perhaps matching TRBD1 (5 bases). Germline CDR1 reads MNHEY; CDR2 reads SMNVEV (reference sequence). The CDR3 covers 14 residues. Between the trimmed V and J ends, which lost 5 bases and 1 base, there was a span of 11 bases. The CDR3 bases are TGTGCCAGCAGTGATCGGGACGCGAACACTGAAGCTTTCTTT. Translation: CASSDRDANTEAFF.

The rearrangement joins TRBV11-2 to TRBJ2-7; 7 bases fit TRBD2. CDR3 length: 14 residues. The trim removed 1 base at V and 3 bases at J, leaving 3 bases unmatched. Germline loops: CDR1 SGHAT, CDR2 FQNNGV. Written as DNA, the CDR3 is TGTGCCAGCAGCTTAGGAGGCGGGGGCTACGAGCAGTACTTC. Translation gives CASSLGGGGYEQYF.

This chain joins TRBV10-2 and TRBJ1-6, with TRBD1 as a possible D gene (5 bases). The CDR3 runs 16 residues. CDR1 and CDR2 (germline): WSHSY, SAAADI. Trimming shortened V by 2 bases and J by 7 bases, and 15 bases separated the two germline ends. This CDR3 is CASSETIDSPNSPLHF. As DNA, the CDR3 is TGCGCCAGCAGTGAGACAATTGACAGCCCAAATTCACCCCTCCACTTT.

The chain recombines TRBV7-4 with TRBJ2-5, with TRBD1 matching 7 bases. The germline V gene has CDR1 SGHVT and CDR2 SQSDAQ. The CDR3 is 14 amino acids. Unmatched junction bases numbered 9, after V lost 6 bases and J lost 5 bases. The CDR3 here is CASRANRGGETQYF. The CDR3 coding sequence is TGTGCCAGCAGAGCAAACAGGGGCGGGGAGACCCAGTACTTC.

The chain employs TRBV10-3 and TRBJ2-1, with 10 bases matching TRBD2. Per germline, CDR1 ENHRY and CDR2 SYGVKD. The CDR3 has 14 residues. The V and J ends lost 9 bases and 3 bases, in that order; junction bases with no gene match: 5. CDR3 bases: TGTGCCATTAAGGGGACTAGCGACTACAATGAGCAGTTCTTC. It specifies CAIKGTSDYNEQFF.

The rearrangement links TRBV28 to TRBJ1-6; unclear D gene. V was clipped by 10 bases and J by 9 bases, with 16 bases between them. Per germline, CDR1 MDHEN and CDR2 SYDVKM. The CDR3 runs 13 residues. Here the CDR3 reads CATHEGGSSPLHF. CDR3 nucleotides: TGTGCCACCCACGAGGGAGGCAGTTCACCCCTCCACTTT. The whole variable domain, filled in from reference TRBV28 and TRBJ1-6, reads DVKVTQSSRYLVKRTGEKVFLECVQDMDHENMFWYRQDPGLGLRLIYFSYDVKMKEKGDIPEGYSVSREKKERFSLILESASTNQTSMYLCATHEGGSSPLHFGNGTRLTVT.

The rearrangement joins TRBV6-6 to TRBJ2-1; TRBD2 matches at 10 bases. Germline-derived CDR1 and CDR2 are MNHNY and SVGAGI (reference sequence). The V and J ends lost 5 bases and 8 bases, in that order; junction bases with no gene match: 9. This CDR3 is 15 amino acids long. CDR3 protein: CASSTLAGRWDEQFF. The CDR3, as DNA: TGTGCCAGCAGTACACTAGCGGGAAGGTGGGATGAGCAGTTCTTC.

Here the CDR3 DNA reads TGTGCCAGCAGCTCCGGACAGGGTGAGGCTAATGAAAAACTGTTTTTT. Translation gives CASSSGQGEANEKLFF. V is TRBV7-9 and J is TRBJ1-4, with 8 bases lining up with TRBD1. The V gene end was trimmed by 4 bases and the J gene end by 3 bases; junction bases not matched to a gene: 7. The germline V gene has CDR1 SEHNR and CDR2 FQNEAQ (reference sequence). The CDR3 totals 16 residues.

The V gene is TRBV10-3, the J gene TRBJ2-7; weak D call: TRBD1 (6 bases). The CDR3 consists of 13 residues. Germline V gives CDR1 ENHRY, CDR2 SYGVKD. Trimming removed 4 bases at V and 7 bases at J, with 14 bases between. In nucleotides, the CDR3 is TGTGCCATCAGTGTTACAGGGTCGGAGGAGCAGTACTTC. Its translation is CAISVTGSEEQYF.

This clone showed up just a few times. The chain recombines TRBV6-5 with TRBJ1-5; no firm D call. This CDR3 comprises 15 residues. The germline gives CDR1 MNHEY, CDR2 SVGAGI. V gave up 8 bases and J gave up 0 bases, with 14 bases separating them. The CDR3 is CASGLRVYSNQPQHF. The DNA of the CDR3 is TGTGCCAGCGGCCTGCGGGTTTATAGCAATCAGCCCCAGCATTTT.

This chain links TRBV28 with TRBJ1-1; 8 bases fit TRBD1. Trimming took 3 bases from V and 1 from J; bases not matched to a gene: 1. The CDR3 spans 14 residues. From germline, CDR1 is MDHEN and CDR2 SYDVKM. This CDR3 is CASSFDRGNTEAFF. The DNA of the CDR3 is TGTGCCAGCAGTTTTGACAGGGGGAACACTGAAGCTTTCTTT. Filled out from reference TRBV28 and TRBJ1-1, the complete variable domain reads DVKVTQSSRYLVKRTGEKVFLECVQDMDHENMFWYRQDPGLGLRLIYFSYDVKMKEKGDIPEGYSVSREKKERFSLILESASTNQTSMYLCASSFDRGNTEAFFGQGTRLTVV.

This chain links TRBV9 with TRBJ2-1; the D call may be TRBD1 or TRBD2 (5 bases each). Germline CDR1 is SGDLS and CDR2 is YYNGEE. V dropped 0 bases and J dropped 0 bases, with 10 bases sitting between them. CDR3 length: 16 residues. CDR3 residues: CASSVGAGSSYNEQFF. The CDR3 DNA follows: TGTGCCAGCAGCGTAGGGGCAGGGAGCTCCTACAATGAGCAGTTCTTC.

This chain links TRBV9 with TRBJ2-7; TRBD1 might be the D (6 bases). This CDR3 comprises 15 residues. Germline V gene lookup returns CDR1 SGDLS and CDR2 YYNGEE. Trimming shortened V by 0 bases and J by 2 bases, and 12 bases separated the two germline ends. The CDR3 reads CASSVEGDIAYEQYF. Here the CDR3 DNA reads TGTGCCAGCAGCGTAGAGGGGGACATTGCCTACGAGCAGTACTTC.

This chain uses TRBV19 with TRBJ1-4, with a tentative D call TRBD1 (6 bases). Trimming stripped 8 bases from V and 5 bases from J, with 9 bases between. CDR3 length: 12 residues. Germline values: CDR1 LNHDA, CDR2 SQIVND (reference sequence). The CDR3 sequence: CASSDRNEKLFF. The CDR3, as DNA: TGTGCCAGTTCGGACAGAAATGAAAAACTGTTTTTT.

V usage is TRBV2 and J usage is TRBJ2-7; TRBD1 matches 9 bases. V gave up 4 bases and J gave up 0 bases; unmatched junction bases: 7. Germline V lookup: CDR1 SNHLY, CDR2 FYNNEI. The CDR3 covers 16 residues. The DNA for the CDR3 is TGTGCCAGCAGTGTTTGGGACAGGGAAAACTCCTACGAGCAGTACTTC. This translates into CASSVWDRENSYEQYF.

Regarding this clone: Other DNA sequences in this sample translate to the same CDR3. The chain carries TRBV2 and TRBJ2-7; no definite D call. V gave up 6 bases and J gave up 3 bases, with 12 bases separating them. Germline V gene lookup returns CDR1 SNHLY and CDR2 FYNNEI. The CDR3 extends over 13 amino acids. The CDR3 spells CASRTGLIYEQYF. The CDR3 DNA is TGTGCCAGCAGGACGGGCCTGATCTACGAGCAGTACTTC.

V and J are TRBV9 and TRBJ2-2, with 9 bases aligning to TRBD1. This CDR3 is 15 amino acids long. Germline V gene data show CDR1 as SGDLS and CDR2 as YYNGEE. The junction had 8 bases not matched to a gene; V was cut back by 4 bases and J by 7 bases. DNA of the CDR3: TGTGCCAGCAGCCCCCGGCGGACAGGGGTCGGGGAGCTGTTTTTT. This translates into CASSPRRTGVGELFF.

This clone has only one observation. The genes are TRBV6-1 and TRBJ2-1; TRBD1 agrees at 9 bases. V trimming: 2 bases; J trimming: 8 bases; junction bases outside the gene matches: 7. CDR1 and CDR2 from the germline V gene are MNHNS and SASEGT. This CDR3 has 15 residues. CDR3 protein: CASSETGTGRDEQFF. DNA for the CDR3: TGTGCCAGCAGTGAAACCGGGACAGGGCGAGATGAGCAGTTCTTC.

The V gene is TRBV7-8, the J gene TRBJ2-1; D call uncertain. Germline V lookup: CDR1 SGHVS, CDR2 FQNEAQ. The CDR3 is 11 residues long. V lost 1 base to trimming and J lost 6 bases, with 1 base between them. CDR3 protein: CASSLVNEQFF. The CDR3 coding sequence is TGTGCCAGCAGCTTAGTCAATGAGCAGTTCTTC.

DNA for the CDR3: TGTGCCAGCAGCAAAGCTCCAACCGGGACTCGAGACATTCAGTACTTC. Translation gives CASSKAPTGTRDIQYF. This chain uses TRBV21-1 with TRBJ2-4; the listed D gene, TRBD2, was not tested against the DNA. TRBV21-1 is marked as a pseudogene. This CDR3 region has 16 residues.